This TCR beta chain was profiled in a study of cytomegalovirus exposure and HLA in healthy donors. Germline CDR1 reads SGHVS; CDR2 reads FNYEAQ. Trimming cost V 3 bases and J 5 bases, with 11 bases left between them. CDR3 length: 14 amino acids. This clone occurred a few times. The antigen is undetermined. Primers for the PCR totalled 60 Vbeta and 13 Jbeta. Clones were read by immunoSEQ multiplex PCR, and TCRdb kept only the in-frame ones, dropping some. The sample holds around 88,000 clones, 78% seen once. Study results and limitations: Cytomegalovirus status was reportedly diagnosed by the classifier with high sensitivity and specificity. Reportedly, a later analysis found an Asian-associated ancestry cluster had fewer N-insertions than the roughly 700-donor mean.

The chain couples TRBV7-6 to TRBJ1-5; D remains ambiguous. Sequenced input: PBMCs. This sequence was found in a woman aged 40-49 years in good health and CMV-seropositive. The CDR3 sequence is CASSLKEGDQPQHF. The DNA for the CDR3 is TGTGCCAGCAGCTTGAAAGAGGGCGATCAGCCCCAGCATTTT.